The rows below give T cell receptor beta chains drawn from one sample of a study of T cell responses to AZD1222 COVID-19 vaccine. The data were produced by immunoSEQ multiplex PCR, yet TCRdb's version contains in-frame clones alone and is incomplete. The table records over 120,000 clones, roughly 90% of them present only once. The sample was peripheral blood, taken on day 0 of AZD1222 vaccination. These receptors were collected from an adult in good health. Each CDR3 is given with its conserved first and last residue. The D gene is left open where the match is weak. Size tells how often a clone was seen (once, few, many) or the class of an expanded clone, and some rows leave it out.

>TRBJ1-1|TRBV6-5|.|.
CASAVLSTEAFF
TGTGCCAGCGCTGTCCTTTCCACTGAAGCTTTCTTT
>TRBJ2-3|TRBV6-5|TRBD2|.
CASSRLAGVGTQYF
TGTGCCAGCAGTAGACTAGCGGGAGTCGGTACGCAGTATTTT
>TRBJ1-1|TRBV19|.|.
CASTGPTEAFF
TGTGCCAGTACAGGGCCCACTGAAGCTTTCTTT
>TRBJ2-7|TRBV7-9|TRBD2|.
CASSPTRLAGVLLGEQYF
TGTGCCAGCAGCCCGACTAGGTTAGCGGGAGTCCTTTTGGGGGAGCAGTACTTC
>TRBJ1-1|TRBV27|.|.
CASSFSWEGGTEAFF
TGTGCCAGCAGTTTCTCCTGGGAGGGTGGCACTGAAGCTTTCTTT
>TRBJ1-1|TRBV19|.|.
CASRRWSTNTEAFF
TGTGCCAGTAGAAGGTGGAGTACGAACACTGAAGCTTTCTTT
>TRBJ1-2|TRBV3-1/TRBV3-2|TRBD1|.
CASSPGLTTGGDYGYTF
TGTGCCAGCAGCCCGGGCCTTACGACAGGGGGCGACTATGGCTACACCTTC
>TRBJ1-3|TRBV5-4|.|.
CASSFNRGNTIYF
TGTGCCAGCAGCTTCAACAGGGGAAACACCATATATTTT
>TRBJ1-4|TRBV2|.|.
CASRGEKLFF
TGTGCCAGCAGGGGTGAAAAACTGTTTTTT
>TRBJ2-3|TRBV5-1|.|.
CASSPGLGEKIDTQYF
TGCGCCAGCAGTCCCGGGTTGGGGGAGAAGATAGATACGCAGTATTTT
>TRBJ1-1|TRBV7-3|TRBD1|once
CASSLTSPIQGMEAFF
TGTGCCAGCAGCTTAACGTCTCCGATACAGGGGATGGAAGCTTTCTTT
>TRBJ1-1|TRBV7-9|.|.
CASSFLRGTEAFF
TGTGCCAGCAGCTTCTTGAGGGGCACTGAAGCTTTCTTT
>TRBJ2-3|TRBV7-3|.|.
CASSSPRGQGPKTDTQYF
TGTGCCAGCAGTTCGCCACGTGGGCAGGGGCCAAAAACAGATACGCAGTATTTT
>TRBJ1-4|TRBV15|.|.
CATSRDQSSRTNEKLFF
TGTGCCACCAGCAGAGATCAAAGCAGTCGGACTAATGAAAAACTGTTTTTT
>TRBJ2-3|TRBV4-1|.|once
CASSLVRDPDTQYF
TGCGCCAGCAGCCTCGTCCGGGACCCAGATACGCAGTATTTT
>TRBJ1-1|TRBV13|TRBD1|.
CASSQTTGKNTEAFF
TGTGCCAGCAGCCAAACGACAGGGAAGAACACTGAAGCTTTCTTT
>TRBJ2-5|TRBV5-6|TRBD1|.
CASSRTGVGETQYF
TGTGCCAGCAGCCGGACAGGGGTCGGGGAGACCCAGTACTTC
>TRBJ1-3|TRBV18|.|once
CASSPRQVSGNTIYF
TGTGCCAGCTCGCCTAGACAGGTTTCTGGAAACACCATATATTTT
>TRBJ2-2|TRBV4-1|TRBD2|few
CASSQSLYRTGTRNTGELFF
TGCGCCAGCAGCCAAAGTCTCTATAGAACCGGGACTAGAAACACCGGGGAGCTGTTTTTT
>TRBJ1-5|TRBV7-2|.|.
CASSLRQGGRQPQHF
TGTGCCAGCAGCTTAAGGCAGGGTGGGCGACAGCCCCAGCATTTT
>TRBJ2-7|TRBV10-3|.|.
CAISESRIGSEQYF
TGTGCCATCAGTGAGTCGAGGATAGGGTCCGAGCAGTACTTC
>TRBJ2-7|TRBV5-6|TRBD2|.
CASSFLAGVREQYF
TGTGCCAGCAGCTTTCTAGCGGGAGTAAGAGAGCAGTACTTC
>TRBJ1-3|TRBV11-2|.|.
CASSFGQGNTIYF
TGTGCCAGCAGCTTCGGACAGGGAAACACCATATATTTT
>TRBJ1-1|TRBV5-1|.|.
CASSLGGARDTEAFF
TGCGCCAGCAGCTTGGGGGGCGCACGGGACACTGAAGCTTTCTTT
>TRBJ1-5|TRBV19|TRBD1|.
CATRGRQGTGDQPQHF
TGTGCCACCCGAGGAAGACAGGGAACAGGGGATCAGCCCCAGCATTTT
>TRBJ1-1|TRBV6-6|.|.
CASSRQTEAFF
TGTGCCAGCAGTCGACAGACTGAAGCTTTCTTT
>TRBJ2-3|TRBV28|TRBD2|.
CASSSHSGDTQYF
TGTGCCAGCAGTTCCCATAGCGGGGATACGCAGTATTTT
>TRBJ2-7|TRBV9|TRBD1|.
CASSPRGTGLYEQYF
TGTGCCAGCAGCCCCCGAGGGACAGGGTTATACGAGCAGTACTTC
>TRBJ2-3|TRBV18|.|.
CASSPEATQYF
TGTGCCAGCTCGCCCGAGGCTACGCAGTATTTT
>TRBJ2-1|TRBV24-1|TRBD2|.
CATGEGALDEQFF
TGTGCCACCGGGGAGGGCGCTTTGGATGAGCAGTTCTTC
>TRBJ2-7|TRBV10-3|TRBD2|.
CAISALQAGGMGEQYF
TGTGCCATCAGTGCCCTTCAAGCGGGAGGGATGGGGGAGCAGTACTTC
>TRBJ2-7|TRBV5-5|TRBD2|once
CASSLRGVSGYYEQYF
TGTGCCAGCAGCTTGCGGGGGGTTAGCGGATACTACGAGCAGTACTTC
>TRBJ2-7|TRBV7-9|.|.
CASSLEFYEQYF
TGTGCCAGCAGCTTAGAGTTCTACGAGCAGTACTTC
>TRBJ1-5|TRBV28|.|.
CASTIIDNVNQPQHF
TGTGCCAGCACCATAATCGACAACGTCAATCAGCCCCAGCATTTT
>TRBJ1-5|TRBV28|.|.
CASTQGRRPQHF
TGTGCCAGCACCCAGGGGCGGAGGCCCCAGCATTTT
>TRBJ2-7|TRBV7-9|TRBD1|.
CASSPPGDRGSYEQYF
TGTGCCAGCAGCCCCCCCGGGGACAGGGGATCCTACGAGCAGTACTTC
>TRBJ2-7|TRBV5-6|TRBD2|.
CASSLVLGLAGSSYEQYF
TGTGCCAGCAGCCTTGTCTTGGGACTAGCGGGTTCCTCCTACGAGCAGTACTTC
>TRBJ1-1|TRBV28|.|.
CASSSGSRRGTEAFF
TGTGCCAGCAGTTCGGGCTCACGGCGGGGCACTGAAGCTTTCTTT
>TRBJ1-1|TRBV15|.|.
CATRENTEAFF
TGTGCCACCAGGGAGAACACTGAAGCTTTCTTT
>TRBJ2-6|TRBV4-1|.|.
CASSQAAGLPGANVLTF
TGCGCCAGCAGCCAAGCGGCAGGGCTCCCTGGGGCCAACGTCCTGACTTTC
>TRBJ2-1|TRBV10-3|TRBD2|.
CAISWTREWNEQFF
TGTGCCATCAGCTGGACTAGGGAGTGGAATGAGCAGTTCTTC
>TRBJ2-2|TRBV19|.|.
CASSGGRHNTGELFF
TGTGCCAGTAGTGGAGGACGCCATAACACCGGGGAGCTGTTTTTT
>TRBJ2-1|TRBV7-9|TRBD1|.
CASSLVGTGGNEQFF
TGTGCCAGCAGCTTAGTTGGGACAGGGGGCAATGAGCAGTTCTTC
>TRBJ1-1|TRBV2|TRBD1|.
CASSRDRQGVGEAFF
TGTGCCAGCAGCCGCGACCGACAGGGTGTGGGCGAAGCTTTCTTT
>TRBJ2-7|TRBV28|.|.
CASIGALSYEQYF
TGTGCCAGCATAGGTGCACTCTCCTACGAGCAGTACTTC
>TRBJ1-1|TRBV18|.|.
CASSTAGVNTEAFF
TGTGCCAGCTCCACCGCCGGGGTGAACACTGAAGCTTTCTTT
>TRBJ1-3|TRBV9|.|.
CASSVAGNPRNTIYF
TGTGCCAGCAGCGTAGCGGGAAATCCTAGAAACACCATATATTTT
>TRBJ1-2|TRBV20-1|.|.
CSFPLDEGYTF
TGCAGTTTCCCCCTCGACGAGGGCTACACCTTC
>TRBJ2-1|TRBV20-1|TRBD1|.
CSAVQGNEQFF
TGCAGTGCTGTACAGGGGAATGAGCAGTTCTTC
>TRBJ2-3|TRBV7-9|TRBD2|.
CASSSQRELPDTQYF
TGTGCCAGCAGCTCCCAGCGGGAGTTACCAGATACGCAGTATTTT
>TRBJ1-3|TRBV6-2/TRBV6-3|.|.
CASSFQGIPGNTIYF
TGTGCCAGCAGTTTTCAGGGGATCCCTGGAAACACCATATATTTT
>TRBJ2-1|TRBV6-5|.|.
CASRSDSYNEQFF
TGTGCCAGCAGGTCTGACTCCTACAATGAGCAGTTCTTC
>TRBJ1-3|TRBV18|.|.
CASSPRVTSSGNTIYF
TGTGCCAGCTCTCCCAGGGTTACGTCCTCTGGAAACACCATATATTTT